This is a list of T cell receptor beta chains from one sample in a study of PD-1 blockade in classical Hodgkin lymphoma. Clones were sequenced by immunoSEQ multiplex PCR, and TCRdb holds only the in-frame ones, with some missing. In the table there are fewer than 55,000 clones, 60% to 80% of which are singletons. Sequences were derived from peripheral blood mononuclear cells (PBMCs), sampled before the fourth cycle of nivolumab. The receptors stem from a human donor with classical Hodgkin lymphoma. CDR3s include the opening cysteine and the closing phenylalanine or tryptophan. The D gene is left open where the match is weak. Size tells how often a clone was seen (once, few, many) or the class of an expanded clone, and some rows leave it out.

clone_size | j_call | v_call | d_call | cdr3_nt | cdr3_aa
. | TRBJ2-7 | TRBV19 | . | TGTGCCAGTAGTATAATGGTGGGGGAAGCCTACGAGCAGTACTTC | CASSIMVGEAYEQYF
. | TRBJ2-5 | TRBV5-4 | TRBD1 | TGTGCCAGCAGCTCCGGGACAGAAAAAGAGACCCAGTACTTC | CASSSGTEKETQYF
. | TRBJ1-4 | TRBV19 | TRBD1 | TGTGCCAGTGCGGGGGGACAGTTTAATGAAAAACTGTTTTTT | CASAGGQFNEKLFF
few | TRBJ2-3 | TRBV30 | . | TGTGCCTGGAGTGTACGGGCAGATACGCAGTATTTT | CAWSVRADTQYF
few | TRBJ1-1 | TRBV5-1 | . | TGCGCCAGCAGCGCCGGTACGGGGGCTGAAGCTTTCTTT | CASSAGTGAEAFF
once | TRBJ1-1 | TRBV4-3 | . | TGCGCCAGCAGCCAAGACTGGCAGGGAATCACTGAGGCTTTCTTT | CASSQDWQGITEAFF
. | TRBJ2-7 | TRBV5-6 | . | TGTGCCAGCAGCTTGTCGGATTCCGACGAGCAGTACTTC | CASSLSDSDEQYF
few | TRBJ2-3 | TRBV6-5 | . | TGTGCCAGCACCCCCACTAGCCCGACAGATACGCAGTATTTT | CASTPTSPTDTQYF
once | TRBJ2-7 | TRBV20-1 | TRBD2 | TGCAGTGTAGCGGGGGCCCAGAGCGGCGACTTC | CSVAGAQSGDF
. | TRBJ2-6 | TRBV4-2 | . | TGTGCCAGCAGCCAATTAACCGGCGGAACTGGGGCCAACGTCCTGACTTTC | CASSQLTGGTGANVLTF
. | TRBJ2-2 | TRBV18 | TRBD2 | TGTGCCAGCTCACCAGCGGCGGGAGGGAACACCGGGGAGCTGTTTTTT | CASSPAAGGNTGELFF
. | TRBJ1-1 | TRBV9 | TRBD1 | TGTGCCAGCAGCGACAGGGGGAACACTGAAGCTTTCTTT | CASSDRGNTEAFF
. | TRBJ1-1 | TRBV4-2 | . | TGTGCCAGCAGCCAAGATCTCGGGGTTACTGAAGCTTTCTTT | CASSQDLGVTEAFF
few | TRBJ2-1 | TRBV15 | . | TGTGCCACCAGCAGAGATCGGGCTAGCTGGTCCGGACGAGAGCAGTTCTTC | CATSRDRASWSGREQFF
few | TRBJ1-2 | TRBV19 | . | TGTGCCAGTAGTGTAGCCTCCACAGGAAACTATGGCTACACCTTC | CASSVASTGNYGYTF
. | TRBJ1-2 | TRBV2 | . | TGTGCCACCTTTCCCATCGGGGTTCACTATGGCTACACCTTC | CATFPIGVHYGYTF
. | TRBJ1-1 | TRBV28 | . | TGTGCCAGCAGTTTAGGGACGCTTAGAAGGGGGGCTTTCTTT | CASSLGTLRRGAFF
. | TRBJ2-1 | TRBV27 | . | TGTGCCAGCAGTTTGGGCAGGGGTTACAATGAGCAGTTCTTC | CASSLGRGYNEQFF
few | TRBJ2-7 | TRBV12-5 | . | TGTGCTAGTGGTTTGGTACTCGGACAGGAGCAGTACTTC | CASGLVLGQEQYF
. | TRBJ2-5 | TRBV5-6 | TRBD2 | TGTGCCAGCAGCTTGGTGGGACTAGCACTCCAAGAGACCCAGTACTTC | CASSLVGLALQETQYF
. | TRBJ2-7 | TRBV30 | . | TGTGCCTGGAGTGAATTGGGTGTCGAGCAGTACTTC | CAWSELGVEQYF
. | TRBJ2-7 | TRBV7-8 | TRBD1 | TGTGCCAGCAGCTTGGGGACAGGGACCTACGAGCAGTACTTC | CASSLGTGTYEQYF
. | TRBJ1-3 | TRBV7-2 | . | TGTGCCAGCAGCTTAGAATGGGGTAACACCATATATTTT | CASSLEWGNTIYF
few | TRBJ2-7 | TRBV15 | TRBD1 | TGTGCCACCAGCCCCAAAGGGGGGACAGGGACCTACGAGCAGTACTTC | CATSPKGGTGTYEQYF
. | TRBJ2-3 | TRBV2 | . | TGTGCCAGCAGTGATGGAGATACGCAGTATTTT | CASSDGDTQYF
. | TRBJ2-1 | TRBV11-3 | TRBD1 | TGTGCCAGCAGCTTAGACCCGACAGGGCTCTACAATGAGCAGTTCTTC | CASSLDPTGLYNEQFF
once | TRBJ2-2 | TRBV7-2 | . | TGTGCCAGCAGCTTAGTCAGCGCCGGCGGGGAGCTGTTTTTT | CASSLVSAGGELFF
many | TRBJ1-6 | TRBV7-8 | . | TGTGCCAGCAGCGAACAGAGGTCAGGATCACCCCTCCACTTT | CASSEQRSGSPLHF
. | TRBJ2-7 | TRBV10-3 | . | TGTGCCATCAGTTCGGCAGGGGGGTTCTACGAGCAGTACTTC | CAISSAGGFYEQYF
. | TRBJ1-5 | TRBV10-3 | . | TGTGCCATCAGTGAGTCGTTCGGACAGAATCAGCCCCAGCATTTT | CAISESFGQNQPQHF
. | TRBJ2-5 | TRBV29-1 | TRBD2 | TGCAGCGTTGCAGAACCGGGACTACCGGAGACCCAGTACTTC | CSVAEPGLPETQYF
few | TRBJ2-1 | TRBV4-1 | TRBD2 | TGCGCCAGCAGCGGGCTAGCGGGAGGGTTGGGTGAGCAGTTCTTC | CASSGLAGGLGEQFF
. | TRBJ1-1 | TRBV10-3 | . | TGTGCCATCAGTCGGGACTTCAAAGCCGTGAACACTGAAGCTTTCTTT | CAISRDFKAVNTEAFF
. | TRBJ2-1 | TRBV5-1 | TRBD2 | TGCGCCAGCAGCTTGGCCGGGCGGGGGTCCTACAATGAGCAGTTCTTC | CASSLAGRGSYNEQFF
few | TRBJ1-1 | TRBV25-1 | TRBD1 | TGTGCCAGCATGGTGAAACAGGGGGAAGCTTTCTTT | CASMVKQGEAFF
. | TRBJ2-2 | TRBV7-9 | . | TGTGCCAGCAGCTCCAGGGGGAACACCGGGGAGCTGTTTTTT | CASSSRGNTGELFF
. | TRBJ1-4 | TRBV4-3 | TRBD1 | TGCGCCAGCAGCCAAGATAGGACGGGGCAGGGGGGCACTAATGAAAAACTGTTTTTT | CASSQDRTGQGGTNEKLFF
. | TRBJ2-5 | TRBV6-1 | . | TGTGCCAGCAGTATACAGGGGGGGGAGACCCAGTACTTC | CASSIQGGETQYF
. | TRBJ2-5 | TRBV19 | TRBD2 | TGTGCCAGTAGTAGGGGGACTAGCGGACAAGAGACCCAGTACTTC | CASSRGTSGQETQYF
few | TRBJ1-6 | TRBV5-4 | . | TGTGCCAGCAGCGGAGGACTGCAGGGGCCTTCACCCCTCCACTTT | CASSGGLQGPSPLHF
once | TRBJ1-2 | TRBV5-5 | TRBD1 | TGTGCCAGCAGCCCGGAGGACAGGGTCTATGGCTACACCTTC | CASSPEDRVYGYTF
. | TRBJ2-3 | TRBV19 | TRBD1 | TGTGCCAGTAGTTTCACAGGGGCTCGACGTACGCAGTATTTT | CASSFTGARRTQYF
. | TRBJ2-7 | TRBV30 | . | TGTGCCTGGAGTGTAAGTAGGACCGGGCCTTACGAGCAGTACTTC | CAWSVSRTGPYEQYF